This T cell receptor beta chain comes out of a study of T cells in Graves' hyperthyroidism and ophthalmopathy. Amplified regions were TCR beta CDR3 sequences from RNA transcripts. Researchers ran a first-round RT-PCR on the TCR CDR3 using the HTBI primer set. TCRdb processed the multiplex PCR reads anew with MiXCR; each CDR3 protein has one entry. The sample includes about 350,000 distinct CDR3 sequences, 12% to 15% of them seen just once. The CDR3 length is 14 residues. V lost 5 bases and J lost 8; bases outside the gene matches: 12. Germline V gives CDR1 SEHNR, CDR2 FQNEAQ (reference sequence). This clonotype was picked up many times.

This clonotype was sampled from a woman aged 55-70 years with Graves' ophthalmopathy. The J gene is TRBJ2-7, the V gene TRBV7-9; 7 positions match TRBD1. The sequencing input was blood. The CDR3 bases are TGTGCCAGCAGCCCCGGGACAGCCCTCCTTCAGCAGTACTTC. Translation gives CASSPGTALLQQYF.